These 16 T cell receptor beta chains share one sample of origin, sequenced in a study of vaccination and CD4 T cells after COVID-19 (dated by TCRdb to between 2021 and 2023). Library construction relied on PCR. The run used an Illumina iSeq 100. DNA from cultured CD4+ T cells underwent TCR sequencing with the Oncomine TCR Beta short-read assay at the Johns Hopkins FTIC core. The public reads were quality trimmed at Q25 with fastp and then assembled into clones with MiXCR by TCRdb, keeping productive beta chains. Identical CDR3 proteins give one entry, which carries the most common genes and DNA. For this sample there are some 16,000 distinct CDR3 sequences; approximately 45% appear just once. Around 7% of the sample is held by the ten biggest clonotypes. The meaning of the sample's treatment or condition label: roughly 10-day PBMC culture with coronavirus spike peptide pools or control peptides (ViraFEST assay).

These receptors lack a known antigen. The material was CD4+ T cells from blood, cultured in vitro, obtained after SARS-CoV-2 vaccination. These receptors came from a human donor who had recovered from COVID-19.

The chain combines TRBV5-4 with TRBJ2-1; the match to TRBD1 covers 7 bases. In germline, CDR1 is SGHNT, CDR2 YYREEE (reference sequence). V trimming: 4 bases; J trimming: 7 bases; junction bases outside the gene matches: 5. This CDR3 has 13 amino acids. The CDR3 is CASSVQGWNEQFF. CDR3 DNA: TGTGCCAGCAGCGTACAGGGGTGGAATGAGCAGTTCTTC.

The DNA for the CDR3 is TGTGCCAGCACCTTAGGGGTGGCGGAGAGCTCCTACAATGAGCAGTTCTTC. This codes for CASTLGVAESSYNEQFF. The gene calls are TRBV21-1 and TRBJ2-1; TRBD1 is taken as the D call from the table, unchecked against the DNA. TRBV21-1 is a pseudogene. This CDR3 is built from 17 residues.

Only a few counts were recorded for this clonotype. This chain links TRBV20-1 with TRBJ2-7; 10 bases line up with TRBD2. Germline V gene sequence: CDR1 DFQATT, CDR2 SNEGSKA (reference sequence). Trimming cost V 3 bases and J 5 bases; bases outside gene matches: 7. There are 14 residues in the CDR3. CDR3 sequence: CSASFLAGVDEQYF. The CDR3 coding sequence is TGCAGTGCTAGTTTCCTAGCGGGAGTAGACGAGCAGTACTTC.

This clonotype showed up just a few times. The V call is TRBV6-1, the J call TRBJ2-1; no clear D gene. V gave up 7 bases and J gave up 8 bases, with 12 bases separating them. Germline V gives CDR1 MNHNS, CDR2 SASEGT. This CDR3 comprises 12 residues. As DNA, the CDR3 is TGTGCCAGCACTCGAGTCCGGGATGAGCAGTTCTTC. This encodes CASTRVRDEQFF.

The chain carries TRBV28 and TRBJ2-1; D perhaps matches TRBD2 (6 bases). The V gene's germline CDR1 is MDHEN and CDR2 SYDVKM. Trimming took 3 bases from V and 14 from J, leaving 14 bases between them. The CDR3 extends over 12 amino acids. The CDR3 region is CASSFVAGKEFF. In DNA, the CDR3 is TGTGCCAGCAGTTTTGTGGCGGGAAAAGAGTTCTTC.

The chain carries TRBV29-1 and TRBJ2-5; D tentatively fits TRBD1 or TRBD2 (6 bases each). The length of the CDR3 is 13 residues. In germline, CDR1 is SQVTM, CDR2 ANQGSEA. The ends were cut back, 6 bases at V and 5 bases at J, with 16 bases in the middle. CDR3 coding DNA: TGCAGCGTCGATGGAGGGGGGCAGGAGACCCAGTACTTC. Translating it yields CSVDGGGQETQYF.

The chain joins TRBV10-3 to TRBJ2-7; no definite D call. There are 13 residues in the CDR3. Germline V gene lookup returns CDR1 ENHRY and CDR2 SYGVKD. V lost 2 bases to trimming and J lost 5 bases, with 10 bases between them. CDR3 in amino acids: CAISENGDNEQYF. CDR3 sequence (DNA): TGTGCCATCAGTGAGAATGGGGATAACGAGCAGTACTTC.

J is TRBJ2-5 and V is TRBV30, with D possibly being TRBD1 (8 bases). CDR3 size: 15 residues. Germline V lookup: CDR1 GTSNPN, CDR2 SVGIG (reference sequence). The V end lost 2 bases, the J end lost 2 bases, and 15 bases lay between the germline ends. The CDR3 DNA sequence: TGTGCCTGGAGTACCGGACAGGGAGGGCAAGAGACCCAGTACTTC. Translated: CAWSTGQGGQETQYF.

This clonotype was seen a few times. The chain combines TRBV7-8 with TRBJ1-5, with TRBD1 identical over 7 bases. J was trimmed by 7 bases and V by 0 bases; bases with no gene match: 12. The length of the CDR3 is 17 residues. Germline values: CDR1 SGHVS, CDR2 FQNEAQ. CDR3 in DNA: TGTGCCAGCAGCTTAGCGGGGCGGACAGGAGGTGGGCAGCCCCAGCATTTT. Its protein is CASSLAGRTGGGQPQHF.

The rearrangement joins TRBV30 to TRBJ2-7; 10 nucleotides align to TRBD2. The CDR3 length is 15 residues. The V and J ends lost 3 bases and 2 bases, in that order; junction bases with no gene match: 7. Per germline, CDR1 GTSNPN and CDR2 SVGIG (reference sequence). CDR3 amino acids: CAWRRGSGRAYEQYF. CDR3 bases: TGTGCCTGGAGAAGGGGAAGCGGGAGGGCCTACGAGCAGTACTTC.

This clonotype was observed a few times. The chain joins TRBV19 to TRBJ2-1; 9 positions match TRBD1. CDR3 length: 16 residues. Germline V gene data show CDR1 as LNHDA and CDR2 as SQIVND (reference sequence). J lost 6 bases, V lost 4 bases, and 10 bases had no gene match. The CDR3 DNA reads TGTGCCAGTAGTAACAGGGGGCTTGTTTTTGCCAATGAGCAGTTCTTC. It is translated as CASSNRGLVFANEQFF.

This clonotype was counted between two and nine times. V gene TRBV7-2 combines with J gene TRBJ2-3; D might be TRBD1 (6 bases). V dropped 1 base and J dropped 5 bases, with 10 bases sitting between them. The CDR3 sequence is 14 residues long. Germline V gives CDR1 SGHTA, CDR2 FQGNSA. CDR3 nucleotides: TGTGCCAGCAGCTTAGTCATCAGGGGAGATACGCAGTATTTT. It yields the protein CASSLVIRGDTQYF.

The genes are TRBV6-2 or TRBV6-3 and TRBJ1-2; 7 nucleotides align to TRBD1. J was trimmed by 2 bases and V by 6 bases; bases with no gene match: 3. CDR3 length: 13 residues. Germline CDR1 MNHEY, CDR2 SVGEGT. CDR3 nucleotides: TGTGCCAGCAGCAGGGGGGCCAACTATGGCTACACCTTC. Its protein is CASSRGANYGYTF.

There are a few counts of this clonotype. The chain employs TRBV18 and TRBJ1-1; D call uncertain. From germline, CDR1 is KGHSH and CDR2 LQKENI. V lost 3 bases to trimming and J lost 0 bases, with 14 bases between them. The CDR3 totals 16 residues. CDR3 sequence (DNA): TGTGCCAGCTCACCGATAAAGTCGTTCATGAACACTGAAGCTTTCTTT. Its translation: CASSPIKSFMNTEAFF.

This sequence joins TRBV7-3 and TRBJ1-1, with unresolved D. Germline values: CDR1 SGHTA, CDR2 FQGTGA. V lost 1 base, J lost 4 bases, and 10 bases lay in between. This CDR3 spans 14 amino acids. The CDR3 loop reads CASSLNWQSTEAFF. The CDR3 bases are TGTGCCAGCAGCTTAAATTGGCAGAGCACTGAAGCTTTCTTT.

This chain joins TRBV7-9 and TRBJ2-7; no clear D gene. Germline V gives CDR1 SEHNR, CDR2 FQNEAQ (reference sequence). The CDR3 has 14 amino acids. Trimming left V 1 base short and J 2 bases short, with 9 bases between. CDR3 in amino acids: CASSLVGGTYEQYF. In nucleotides, the CDR3 is TGTGCCAGCAGCTTAGTTGGCGGAACCTACGAGCAGTACTTC. The full variable domain, rest sourced from reference TRBV7-9 and TRBJ2-7, is DTGVSQNPRHKITKRGQNVTFRCDPISEHNRLYWYRQTLGQGPEFLTYFQNEAQLEKSRLLSDRFSAERPKGSFSTLEIQRTEQGDSAMYLCASSLVGGTYEQYFGPGTRLTVT.